The 21 T cell receptor beta chains given below trace back to one sample, sequenced in a study of shared clonotypes between healthy human individuals. CD45RO negativity and positive selection for CCR7 defined naive CD8 cells, a population that excluded terminally differentiated effector memory CD45RA+ cells. Repertoires were generated with immunoSEQ multiplex PCR, while TCRdb's copy carries only in-frame clones and drops some. The data hold around 2.1 million clones, with 85% to 95% observed a single time. The specimen was naive CD8+ T cells from PBMCs. These receptors were obtained from a man aged 18 to 30 in good health. Some clones in this sample may be carry-over from other donors' samples.

CDR3 sequence: CASSWGTSGSYEQYF. The CDR3, as DNA: TGTGCCAGCAGCTGGGGGACTAGCGGGAGCTACGAGCAGTACTTC. The genes are TRBV5-6 and TRBJ2-7; 14 nucleotides align to TRBD2. V lost 3 bases, J lost 3 bases, and 2 bases stayed unmatched. The CDR3 has 15 amino acids. Germline-derived CDR1 and CDR2 are SGHDT and YYEEEE.

The chain carries TRBV4-1 and TRBJ1-4; a possible D gene is TRBD1 (6 bases). Trimming cost V 0 bases and J 7 bases, with 9 bases left between them. Per germline, CDR1 MGHRA and CDR2 YSYEKL. The CDR3 covers 14 residues. The CDR3 loop reads CASSQEQGSEKLFF. For the CDR3, the DNA is TGCGCCAGCAGCCAAGAACAGGGCAGTGAAAAACTGTTTTTT.

The chain combines TRBV6-1 with TRBJ1-2; a possible D gene is TRBD1 (6 bases). The V gene lost 9 bases and the J gene lost 2 bases, with 13 bases spanning the gap. CDR1 and CDR2 (germline): MNHNS, SASEGT. This CDR3 comprises 13 residues. The CDR3 sequence is CAREGGKNYGYTF. CDR3 sequence (DNA): TGTGCCAGGGAGGGGGGGAAAAACTATGGCTACACCTTC.

This chain connects TRBV14 to TRBJ1-2, with TRBD1 as a possible D gene (6 bases). The V end lost 4 bases, the J end lost 4 bases, and 13 bases lay between the germline ends. The CDR3 is 14 amino acids. Germline values: CDR1 SGHDN, CDR2 FVKESK. The CDR3 nucleotides are TGTGCCAGCAGCCGTATCCGGGACATCTATGGCTACACCTTC. It specifies CASSRIRDIYGYTF.

This chain uses TRBV7-6 with TRBJ2-1; TRBD2 might be the D (5 bases). This CDR3 comprises 17 residues. The germline V and J ends were trimmed by 2 bases and 2 bases, with 16 bases remaining between them. The germline V gene encodes CDR1 SGHVS and CDR2 FNYEAQ. The CDR3 nucleotides are TGTGCCAGCAGCTTATATCGGGAAGGCGTTACCTACAATGAGCAGTTCTTC. Residues: CASSLYREGVTYNEQFF.

Details on this clone: Relative to the germline gene, one junction end is altered; a read error may explain this. Other DNA sequences from this sample encode an identical CDR3 as well. This chain joins TRBV29-1 and TRBJ1-4; D may be TRBD1 (5 bases). Per the germline V gene, CDR1 is SQVTM and CDR2 is ANQGSEA. The CDR3 length is 12 residues. The CDR3 sequence: CSVRTMNEKLFF. The CDR3 DNA sequence: TGCAGCGTTAGGACAATGAATGAAAAGCTGTTTTTT. The full variable domain, rest sourced from reference TRBV29-1 and TRBJ1-4, is SAVISQKPSRDICQRGTSLTIQCQVDSQVTMMFWYRQQPGQSLTLIATANQGSEATYESGFVIDKFPISRPNLTFSTLTVSNMSPEDSSIYLCSVRTMNEKLFFGSGTQLSVL.

The table lists this clone with a count of one. The chain couples TRBV28 to TRBJ2-1; 12 nucleotides align to TRBD2. J lost 5 bases, V lost 2 bases, and 7 bases had no gene match. The germline gives CDR1 MDHEN, CDR2 SYDVKM. The CDR3 spans 17 residues. This CDR3 reads CASSLLLAGGSDNEQFF. CDR3 nucleotides: TGTGCCAGCAGTTTACTGCTAGCGGGAGGGTCCGACAATGAGCAGTTCTTC.

This clone was found a few times. This chain uses TRBV7-6 with TRBJ1-1; a possible D gene is TRBD1 (5 bases). The CDR3 runs 12 residues. Deletions cut 6 bases from V and 5 bases from J, with 10 bases between. Germline V gene lookup returns CDR1 SGHVS and CDR2 FNYEAQ. The chain's CDR3 is CASRGDWTEAFF. The CDR3 coding sequence is TGTGCCAGCAGGGGGGATTGGACTGAAGCTTTCTTT.

This clone was counted once. The chain couples TRBV7-8 to TRBJ1-2; D is undetermined. Trimming cost V 2 bases and J 7 bases, with 14 bases left between them. Germline CDR1 reads SGHVS; CDR2 reads FQNEAQ. CDR3 size: 14 residues. CDR3 sequence (DNA): TGTGCCAGCAGCTTAATTGCGGGAGGTCTTGGCTACACCTTC. Translation: CASSLIAGGLGYTF. The complete variable domain, with remaining parts taken from reference TRBV7-8 and TRBJ1-2, reads GAGVSQSPRYKVAKRGQDVALRCDPISGHVSLFWYQQALGQGPEFLTYFQNEAQLDKSGLPSDRFFAERPEGSVSTLKIQRTQQEDSAVYLCASSLIAGGLGYTFGSGTRLTVV.

The J gene is TRBJ1-2, the V gene TRBV7-9; TRBD1 matches 12 bases. The CDR3 runs to 17 residues. J lost 3 bases, V lost 4 bases, and 9 bases had no gene match. Germline values: CDR1 SEHNR, CDR2 FQNEAQ (reference sequence). Written as DNA, the CDR3 is TGTGCCAGCAGCTCAGGGACAGGGGGCGCCTCCGACTATGGCTACACCTTC. Its protein product is CASSSGTGGASDYGYTF.

In regard to this clone: Distinct nucleotide sequences in the sample also encode this CDR3. The chain couples TRBV9 to TRBJ2-7; D gene uncertain. Germline CDR1 and CDR2: SGDLS and YYNGEE. Trimming removed 3 bases from V and 2 bases from J, with 9 bases in between. There are 13 residues in the CDR3. The CDR3 protein is CASSADGAYEQYF. DNA for the CDR3: TGTGCCAGCAGCGCCGACGGAGCCTACGAGCAGTACTTC. Full variable domain (missing parts from reference TRBV9 and TRBJ2-7): DSGVTQTPKHLITATGQRVTLRCSPRSGDLSVYWYQQSLDQGLQFLIQYYNGEERAKGNILERFSAQQFPDLHSELNLSSLELGDSALYFCASSADGAYEQYFGPGTRLTVT.

The chain is built from TRBV4-1 and TRBJ2-1; D is perhaps TRBD1 (7 bases). CDR3 length: 17 residues. The V gene's germline CDR1 is MGHRA and CDR2 YSYEKL. Trimming removed 4 bases from V and 1 base from J, with 17 bases in between. CDR3: CASSPQGGARSYNEQFF. As DNA, the CDR3 is TGCGCCAGCAGCCCCCAGGGGGGCGCTAGGTCCTACAATGAGCAGTTCTTC.

The V gene is TRBV2, the J gene TRBJ2-2; D is tentatively TRBD1 or TRBD2 (5 bases each). CDR1 is SNHLY and CDR2 is FYNNEI in the germline V gene. The V and J ends lost 9 bases and 5 bases respectively, with 22 bases between them. The CDR3 has 16 residues. For the CDR3, the DNA is TGTGCCAGTAACGAGGGCCGGGGCTCAAGGACCGGGGAGCTGTTTTTT. It is translated as CASNEGRGSRTGELFF.

A single count supports this clone. This chain connects TRBV4-3 to TRBJ1-1, with unresolved D. CDR1 is LGHNA, CDR2 YSLEER, per germline. The V gene lost 7 bases and the J gene lost 0 bases, with 12 bases spanning the gap. The CDR3 spans 14 residues. The CDR3 region has the DNA TGCGCCAGCACCTACGGGAGGGTGAACACTGAAGCTTTCTTT. It yields the protein CASTYGRVNTEAFF.

The chain combines TRBV27 with TRBJ2-3, with 8 bases that match TRBD1. The CDR3 spans 16 residues. With 1 base clipped from V and 2 bases from J, the junction kept 5 bases outside the gene matches. Germline CDR1 and CDR2: MNHEY and SMNVEV (reference sequence). CDR3 DNA sequence: TGTGCCAGCAGTTTATGGTCGACAGGGGCCACAGATACGCAGTATTTT. Residues: CASSLWSTGATDTQYF.

The chain is built from TRBV7-8 and TRBJ2-1; D is uncertain. The CDR3 has 13 residues. V was shortened by 1 base and J by 7 bases, with 8 bases between the two germline ends. Germline V lookup: CDR1 SGHVS, CDR2 FQNEAQ. This CDR3 reads CASSLDLSNEQFF. CDR3 DNA sequence: TGTGCCAGCAGCTTAGATTTGTCAAATGAGCAGTTCTTC.

This chain uses TRBV30 with TRBJ2-1; D is perhaps TRBD1 (6 bases). The CDR3 length is 13 residues. V gave up 1 base and J gave up 8 bases, with 12 bases separating them. Germline lookup yields CDR1 GTSNPN and CDR2 SVGIG (reference sequence). CDR3 sequence: CAWSGLWGHEQFF. The CDR3 DNA follows: TGTGCCTGGAGTGGTCTTTGGGGGCATGAGCAGTTCTTC.

This clone showed up just a few times. The V call is TRBV19, the J call TRBJ1-5; the D is unclear. This CDR3 has 13 amino acids. Between the trimmed V and J ends, which lost 4 bases and 11 bases, there was a span of 15 bases. Germline CDR1 and CDR2: LNHDA and SQIVND (reference sequence). CDR3 loop: CASSSLAETTQHF. In DNA form, the CDR3 reads TGTGCCAGTAGTAGCCTTGCCGAGACTACCCAGCATTTT.

V gene TRBV27 combines with J gene TRBJ2-7; no clear D gene. The ends were cut back, 7 bases at V and 3 bases at J, with 16 bases in the middle. Germline CDR1 is MNHEY and CDR2 is SMNVEV (reference sequence). The CDR3 runs to 14 residues. The CDR3 nucleotides are TGTGCCAGCACCCCTTTGGGCAGAGTCTACGAGCAGTACTTC. It codes for CASTPLGRVYEQYF.

The V call is TRBV7-9, the J call TRBJ2-7, with D unclear. Trimming shortened V by 2 bases and J by 2 bases, and 10 bases separated the two germline ends. Germline lookup yields CDR1 SEHNR and CDR2 FQNEAQ (reference sequence). The CDR3 is 14 amino acids. The CDR3 region has the DNA TGTGCCAGCAGCTTATACGACACAGCCTACGAGCAGTACTTC. It is translated as CASSLYDTAYEQYF.

A note on this clone: This CDR3 is also generated by other DNA sequences in the sample. The chain is built from TRBV9 and TRBJ2-1, with a weak D call TRBD2 (6 bases). The length of the CDR3 is 14 residues. Trimming left V 3 bases short and J 3 bases short, with 10 bases between. Germline loops: CDR1 SGDLS, CDR2 YYNGEE. This CDR3 is CASSARTNYNEQFF. Written as DNA, the CDR3 is TGTGCCAGCAGCGCCCGGACTAACTACAATGAGCAGTTCTTC.